This T cell receptor beta chain was sequenced during a study of radiation and T cells in renal cell carcinoma (dated by TCRdb to about 2020). Regarding the research as a whole: The samples were drawn from a clinical trial, where primary renal cell carcinomas were treated with 15 Gy of stereotactic body radiation therapy and then removed by nephrectomy 4 weeks afterward. A total of 4 million to 5 million unique CDR3 nucleotide sequences, encoding fewer than 3,000,000 unique CDR3 amino acid sequences, were found across all 50 or so samples. A total of around 53 samples underwent TCR beta sequencing, made up of some 26 tumors and some 27 peripheral blood samples. The full study reports these points: Blood repertoire dynamics were not followed beyond 4 weeks after treatment. Because no pretreatment tumor biopsies were available, whether clonotypes were present in the tumor at baseline could not be determined. Effects of radiation dose or scheduling on the TCR repertoire could not be addressed with the single-armed trial design. An increase in top tumor clonotypes in blood was observed from baseline to 2 weeks post-radiation, followed by contraction by 4 weeks, which was taken to suggest transient expansion of tumor-resident clones.

V drops 5 bases and J drops 4 bases, leaving 10 bases in between. CDR1 and CDR2 are drawn from the germline V gene: LGHNA, YSLEER. From cysteine to phenylalanine, the CDR3 is 13 amino acids long. Only the CDR3 portion is preserved as DNA: 39 bases, with reading frame beginning at the first base. This sample's time point label indicates: blood 2 weeks post-SBRT. Taken with the paper, the label for treatment or condition translates to: 15 Gy SBRT to primary tumor, nephrectomy 4 weeks later. To follow tumor-enriched clonotypes, peripheral blood was collected serially from radiation-treated patients at baseline and again at 2 weeks and 4 weeks after SBRT. Every patient had renal cell carcinoma of clear cell pathology. The QIAamp DNA Blood Mini Kit (Qiagen) was used to prepare genomic DNA for TCR sequencing. Only samples passing all quality control checks were included in the analyses. For this clone: Its antigen remains undetermined. One base away there is no much larger clone; base qualities are not given.

TCR beta libraries were generated from genomic DNA with the immunoSEQ kit, following the manufacturer's recommendations. Library preparation used a first multiplex PCR with proprietary primers, then a second PCR adding unique barcodes, with bead cleanups after each round. A kit-provided positive control reaction and a negative control reaction were included in every sample batch. The final libraries were assessed on an Agilent 4200 TapeStation D1000 ScreenTape, pooled by volume, and quantified by qPCR. An Illumina NextSeq500 fitted with a MidOutput 150-cycle cartridge performed the sequencing, running 156 Read1 cycles and 15 Index1 cycles with the kit's custom primers. The pooled library was loaded at approximately 0.99 pM, and about 21% PhiX control was spiked in. The original methods were these. Vendor-processed data were analyzed in R, with a clonotype defined as all T cells sharing the same CDR3 nucleotide sequence. In the clone abundance analyses, frequencies were normalized to the 10,000 most abundant clones in each sample. Public T cell clones, which averaged fewer than five per sample, were removed prior to analysis. Tumor-enriched and baseline blood-enriched clonotypes were defined by at least a 32-fold difference in abundance between compartments. A beta-binomial differential abundance model was applied to find clonotypes that expanded or contracted between blood time points. Tumor-blood repertoire similarity was measured with the Baroni-Urbani and Buser coefficient, and group comparisons used two-tailed Wilcoxon tests in R. The immuneACCESS repertoire file appears here via TCRdb, limited to in-frame rearrangements. These files lack a portion of the clones; in checked studies, under half of the deficit traces to unresolved V genes, and the cause of the others is not known. That table is the source of V, J and clone size, and D and trimming were worked out from the DNA. The sample yields some 75,000 clones; 82% were counted once. 5.5% to 7.5% of the sample belongs to the ten largest clones.

This TCR was sampled from a man aged 55 to 70 with renal cell carcinoma. Source: blood, taken from a patient whose treatment included radiotherapy and nephrectomy. The receptor chain draws on TRBV4-3 and TRBJ2-3, with no confidently assigned D gene. The encoded CDR3 is CASSNSVADTQYF. The DNA is TGCGCCAGCAGCAACTCAGTGGCAGATACGCAGTATTTT.